The sequence of this TCR beta chain was determined in a study of T cell responses to AZD1222 COVID-19 vaccine. Study outcomes and limitations: Spike-wide vaccine-associated CD4 TCRs dominated at 160-218 and 743-854. The donor cohort was predominantly white British with a female majority, and clonal diversity may have been underestimated. At baseline, seropositivity was found in only six or seven AZD1222 recipients. Nearly half of spike-specific TCRs reportedly target unmutated variant regions.

The table came from immunoSEQ multiplex PCR; TCRdb's copy has only in-frame clones and leaves some out. This sample has 150,000 to 250,000 clones, with 80% to 95% found just once. With 5 bases removed from V and 6 bases from J, the gap between germline ends came to 16 bases. The V gene's germline CDR1 is SGHTA and CDR2 FQGNSA. There are 14 residues in the CDR3. A remark on this clone: Its antigen is currently unknown.

The TCR sequence derives from an adult who received the AZD1222 COVID-19 vaccine. This sample comprised peripheral blood, obtained 28 days after the second AZD1222 dose. V gene TRBV7-2 combines with J gene TRBJ1-2; D is perhaps TRBD1 (5 bases). The CDR3 region has the DNA TGTGCCAGCAGCCGTCCGGGGGGATGGAATGGCTACACCTTC. The encoded protein is CASSRPGGWNGYTF.